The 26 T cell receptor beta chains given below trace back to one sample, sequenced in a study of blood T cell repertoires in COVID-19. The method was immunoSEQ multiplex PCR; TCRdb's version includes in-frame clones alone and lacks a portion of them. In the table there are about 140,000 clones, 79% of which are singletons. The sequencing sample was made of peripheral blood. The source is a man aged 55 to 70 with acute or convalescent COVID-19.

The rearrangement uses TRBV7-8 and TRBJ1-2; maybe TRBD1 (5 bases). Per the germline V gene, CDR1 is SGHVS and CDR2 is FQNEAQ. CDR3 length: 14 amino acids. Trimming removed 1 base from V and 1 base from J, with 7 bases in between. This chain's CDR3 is CASSLDDSNYGYTF. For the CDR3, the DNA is TGTGCCAGCAGCTTAGACGACAGTAACTATGGCTACACCTTC.

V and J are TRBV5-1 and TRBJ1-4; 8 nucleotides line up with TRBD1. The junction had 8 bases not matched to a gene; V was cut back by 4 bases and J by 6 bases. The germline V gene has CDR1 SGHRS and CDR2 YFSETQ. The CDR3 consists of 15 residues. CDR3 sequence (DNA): TGCGCCAGCAGCCCGCAGGGGGCAGGGTATGAAAAACTGTTTTTT. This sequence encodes CASSPQGAGYEKLFF.

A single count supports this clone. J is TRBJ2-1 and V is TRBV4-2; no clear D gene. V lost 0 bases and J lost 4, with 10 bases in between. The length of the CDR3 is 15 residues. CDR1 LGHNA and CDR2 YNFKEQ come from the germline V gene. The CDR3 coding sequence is TGTGCCAGCAGCCAAGACCAAAGCGAATACAATGAGCAGTTCTTC. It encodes CASSQDQSEYNEQFF.

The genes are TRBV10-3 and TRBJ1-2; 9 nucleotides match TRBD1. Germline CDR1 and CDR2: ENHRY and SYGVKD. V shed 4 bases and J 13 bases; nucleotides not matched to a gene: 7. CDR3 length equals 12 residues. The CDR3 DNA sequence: TGTGCCATCAGTGCCGGACAGGGGACGAGCACCTTC. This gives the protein CAISAGQGTSTF.

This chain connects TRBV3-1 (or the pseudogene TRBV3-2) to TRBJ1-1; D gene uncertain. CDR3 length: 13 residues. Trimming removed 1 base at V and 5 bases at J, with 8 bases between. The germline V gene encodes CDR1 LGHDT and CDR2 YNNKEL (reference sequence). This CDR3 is CASSQGGNTEAFF. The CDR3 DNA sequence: TGTGCCAGCAGCCAAGGCGGTAATACTGAAGCTTTCTTT.

CDR3 residues: CASSGRGNYGYTF. The CDR3 DNA follows: TGTGCCAGCAGTGGGAGGGGAAACTATGGCTACACCTTC. V gene TRBV2 combines with J gene TRBJ1-2; tentative D call: TRBD1 (5 bases). The V gene's germline CDR1 is SNHLY and CDR2 FYNNEI. V shed 4 bases and J shed 2 bases, with 8 bases lying between them. The CDR3 spans 13 residues.

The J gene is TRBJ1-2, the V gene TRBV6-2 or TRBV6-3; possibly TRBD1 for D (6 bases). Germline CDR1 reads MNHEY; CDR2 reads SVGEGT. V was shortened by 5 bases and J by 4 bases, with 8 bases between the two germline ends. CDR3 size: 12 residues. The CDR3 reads CASSAQGYGYTF. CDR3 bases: TGTGCCAGCAGTGCACAGGGCTATGGCTACACCTTC.

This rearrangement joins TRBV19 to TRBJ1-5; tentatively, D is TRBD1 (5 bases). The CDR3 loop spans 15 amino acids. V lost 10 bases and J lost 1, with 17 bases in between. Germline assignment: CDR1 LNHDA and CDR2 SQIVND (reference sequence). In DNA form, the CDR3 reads TGTGCCACTGGGGGAGGGCAGTTCAGCAATCAGCCCCAGCATTTT. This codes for CATGGGQFSNQPQHF.

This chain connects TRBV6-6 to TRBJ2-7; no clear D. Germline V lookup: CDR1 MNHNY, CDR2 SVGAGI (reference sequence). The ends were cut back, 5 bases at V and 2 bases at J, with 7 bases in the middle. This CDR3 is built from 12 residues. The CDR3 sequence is CASSLEAYEQYF. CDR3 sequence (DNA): TGTGCCAGCAGTCTAGAGGCCTACGAGCAGTACTTC.

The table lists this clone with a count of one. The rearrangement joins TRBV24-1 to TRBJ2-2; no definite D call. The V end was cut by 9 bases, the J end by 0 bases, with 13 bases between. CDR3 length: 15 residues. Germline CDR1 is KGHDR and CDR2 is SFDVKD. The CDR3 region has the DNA TGTGCCACCCGAGGCGGCGGTTCGAACACCGGGGAGCTGTTTTTT. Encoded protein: CATRGGGSNTGELFF.

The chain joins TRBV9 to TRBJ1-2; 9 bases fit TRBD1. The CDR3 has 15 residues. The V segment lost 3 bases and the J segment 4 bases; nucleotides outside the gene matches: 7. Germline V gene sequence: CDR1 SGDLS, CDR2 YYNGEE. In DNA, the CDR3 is TGTGCCAGCAGCGCGAACAGGGGGCTCGGCTATGGCTACACCTTC. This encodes CASSANRGLGYGYTF.

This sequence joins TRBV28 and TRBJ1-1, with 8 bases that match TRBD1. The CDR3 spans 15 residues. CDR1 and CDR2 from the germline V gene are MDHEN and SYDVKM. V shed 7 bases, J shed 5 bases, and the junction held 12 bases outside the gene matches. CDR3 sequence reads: CASIETGELGTEAFF. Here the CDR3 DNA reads TGTGCCAGCATCGAGACAGGGGAGTTGGGGACTGAAGCTTTCTTT. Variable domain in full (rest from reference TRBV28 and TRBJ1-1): DVKVTQSSRYLVKRTGEKVFLECVQDMDHENMFWYRQDPGLGLRLIYFSYDVKMKEKGDIPEGYSVSREKKERFSLILESASTNQTSMYLCASIETGELGTEAFFGQGTRLTVV.

The CDR3 spells CASSSLRRYF. In DNA, the CDR3 is TGTGCCAGCAGTTCTCTTAGGAGGTACTTC. The chain combines TRBV28 with TRBJ2-7; no clear D. V dropped 4 bases and J dropped 12 bases, with 10 bases sitting between them. Per the germline V gene, CDR1 is MDHEN and CDR2 is SYDVKM. CDR3 size: 10 residues.

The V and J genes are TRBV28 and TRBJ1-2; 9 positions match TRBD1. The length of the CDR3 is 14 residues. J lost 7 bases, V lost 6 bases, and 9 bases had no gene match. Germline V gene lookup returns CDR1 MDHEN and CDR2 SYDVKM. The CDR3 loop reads CASSPGQGRGGYTF. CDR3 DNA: TGTGCCAGCAGCCCGGGACAGGGACGGGGTGGCTACACCTTC.

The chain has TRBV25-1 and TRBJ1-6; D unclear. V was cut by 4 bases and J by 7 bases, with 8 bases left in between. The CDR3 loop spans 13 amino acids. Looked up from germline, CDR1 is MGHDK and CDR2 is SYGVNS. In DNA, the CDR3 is TGTGCCAGCAGTGGAGCGGTGAATTCACCCCTCCACTTT. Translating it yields CASSGAVNSPLHF.

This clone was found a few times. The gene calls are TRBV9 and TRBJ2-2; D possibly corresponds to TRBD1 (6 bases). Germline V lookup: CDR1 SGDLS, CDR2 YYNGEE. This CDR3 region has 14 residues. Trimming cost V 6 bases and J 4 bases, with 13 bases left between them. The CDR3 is CASTPAGATGELFF. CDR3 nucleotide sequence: TGTGCCAGCACACCCGCAGGGGCCACCGGGGAGCTGTTTTTT.

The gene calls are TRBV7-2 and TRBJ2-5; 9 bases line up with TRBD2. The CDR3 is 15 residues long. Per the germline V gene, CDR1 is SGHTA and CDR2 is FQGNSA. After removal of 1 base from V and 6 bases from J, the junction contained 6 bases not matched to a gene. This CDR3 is CASSLGSRGGQTQYF. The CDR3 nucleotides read TGTGCCAGCAGCTTAGGGTCGCGGGGGGGGCAGACCCAGTACTTC.

The CDR3 sequence: CASSYLGGAGELFF. CDR3 nucleotide sequence: TGTGCCAGCAGTTACTTGGGCGGGGCCGGGGAGCTGTTTTTT. This rearrangement joins TRBV6-2 or TRBV6-3 to TRBJ2-2; TRBD2 is a possible D gene (6 bases). Trimming stripped 1 base from V and 6 bases from J, with 9 bases between. Germline CDR1 MNHEY, CDR2 SVGEGT. The CDR3 covers 14 residues.

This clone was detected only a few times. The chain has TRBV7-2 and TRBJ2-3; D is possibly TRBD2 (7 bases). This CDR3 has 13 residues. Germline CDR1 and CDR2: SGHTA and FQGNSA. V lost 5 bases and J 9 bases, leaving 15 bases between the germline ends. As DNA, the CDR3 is TGTGCCAGCAGCCCCGCCGGGGGGCAGACGCAGTATTTT. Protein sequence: CASSPAGGQTQYF. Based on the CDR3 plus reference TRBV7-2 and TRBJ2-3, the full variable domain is GAGVSQSPSNKVTEKGKDVELRCDPISGHTALYWYRQSLGQGLEFLIYFQGNSAPDKSGLPSDRFSAERTGGSVSTLTIQRTQQEDSAVYLCASSPAGGQTQYFGPGTRLTVL.

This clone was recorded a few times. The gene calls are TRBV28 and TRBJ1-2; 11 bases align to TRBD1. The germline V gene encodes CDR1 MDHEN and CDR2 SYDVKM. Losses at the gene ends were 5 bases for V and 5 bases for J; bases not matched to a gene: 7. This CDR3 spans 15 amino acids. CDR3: CASSPGTGGGYGYTF. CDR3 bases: TGTGCCAGCAGTCCCGGGACAGGGGGGGGATATGGCTACACCTTC.

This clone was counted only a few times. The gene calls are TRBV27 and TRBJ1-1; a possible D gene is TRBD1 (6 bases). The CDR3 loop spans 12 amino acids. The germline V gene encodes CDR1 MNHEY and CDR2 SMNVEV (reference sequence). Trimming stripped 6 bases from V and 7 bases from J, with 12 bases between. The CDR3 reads CASREGGLEAFF. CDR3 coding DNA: TGTGCCAGCAGGGAGGGGGGGCTTGAAGCTTTCTTT.

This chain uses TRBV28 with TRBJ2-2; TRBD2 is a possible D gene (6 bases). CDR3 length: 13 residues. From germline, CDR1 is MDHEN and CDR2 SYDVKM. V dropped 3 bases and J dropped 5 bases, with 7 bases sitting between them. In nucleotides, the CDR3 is TGTGCCAGCAGTTTGGGGGGAACCGGGGAGCTGTTTTTT. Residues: CASSLGGTGELFF.

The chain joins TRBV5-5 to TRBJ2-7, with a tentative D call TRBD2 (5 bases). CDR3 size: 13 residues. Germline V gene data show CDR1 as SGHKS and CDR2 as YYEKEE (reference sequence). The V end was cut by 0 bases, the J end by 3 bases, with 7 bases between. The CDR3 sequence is CASSLVTSYEQYF. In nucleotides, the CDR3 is TGTGCCAGCAGCTTGGTTACTAGCTACGAGCAGTACTTC.

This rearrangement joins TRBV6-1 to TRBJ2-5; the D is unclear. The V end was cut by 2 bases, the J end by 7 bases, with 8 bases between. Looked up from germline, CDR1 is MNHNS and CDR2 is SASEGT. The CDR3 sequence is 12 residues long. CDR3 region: CASSETSGTQYF. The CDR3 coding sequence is TGTGCCAGCAGTGAAACTTCGGGGACCCAGTACTTC.

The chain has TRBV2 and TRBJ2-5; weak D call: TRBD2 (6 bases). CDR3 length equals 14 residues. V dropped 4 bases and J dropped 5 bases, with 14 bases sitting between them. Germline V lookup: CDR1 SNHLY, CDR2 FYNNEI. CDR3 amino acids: CASSGRGLWETQYF. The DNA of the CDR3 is TGTGCCAGCAGTGGCCGGGGGTTGTGGGAGACCCAGTACTTC. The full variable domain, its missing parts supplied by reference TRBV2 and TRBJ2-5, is EPEVTQTPSHQVTQMGQEVILRCVPISNHLYFYWYRQILGQKVEFLVSFYNNEISEKSEIFDDQFSVERPDGSNFTLKIRSTKLEDSAMYFCASSGRGLWETQYFGPGTRLLVL.

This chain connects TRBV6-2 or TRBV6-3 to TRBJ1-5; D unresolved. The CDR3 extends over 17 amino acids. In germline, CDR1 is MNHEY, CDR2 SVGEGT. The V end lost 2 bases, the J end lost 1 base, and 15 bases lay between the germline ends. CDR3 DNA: TGTGCCAGCAGTTACAGGCCCCAAGACTTGAGCAATCAGCCCCAGCATTTT. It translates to CASSYRPQDLSNQPQHF.